This TCR beta chain was documented in a study of T cells in Graves' hyperthyroidism and ophthalmopathy. The wider study: Peripheral blood draws took place at initial diagnosis, ahead of any treatment. Study-wide results and limits: A model using 13 V-J features told ophthalmopathy apart from stable hyperthyroidism. Also found in blood were most expanded thyroid clonotypes above 0.001.

Amplification targeted TCR beta CDR3 regions from RNA transcripts. The primer set for the first-round RT-PCR of the TCR CDR3 was HTBI. One entry per CDR3 protein, called by TCRdb with MiXCR from the multiplex PCR reads. Of about 400,000 distinct CDR3 sequences in the sample, roughly 15% were seen once. Thyroid ultrasound, orbital computed tomography, clinical symptoms, and serum thyroxine and TRAb underpinned diagnoses. This clonotype came up many times. Its antigen remains unidentified. CDR3 length equals 14 residues. V lost 7 bases to trimming and J lost 2 bases, with 14 bases between them. Germline V CDR1 and CDR2: MDHEN, SYDVKM.

Sequencing used blood. The chain has TRBV28 and TRBJ2-5; D possibly corresponds to TRBD1 (6 bases). This sequence originates from a woman in her sixties or seventies with Graves' ophthalmopathy. The CDR3 region is CASTHPDRQETQYF. The DNA for the CDR3 is TGTGCCAGCACCCACCCGGACAGACAAGAGACCCAGTACTTC.